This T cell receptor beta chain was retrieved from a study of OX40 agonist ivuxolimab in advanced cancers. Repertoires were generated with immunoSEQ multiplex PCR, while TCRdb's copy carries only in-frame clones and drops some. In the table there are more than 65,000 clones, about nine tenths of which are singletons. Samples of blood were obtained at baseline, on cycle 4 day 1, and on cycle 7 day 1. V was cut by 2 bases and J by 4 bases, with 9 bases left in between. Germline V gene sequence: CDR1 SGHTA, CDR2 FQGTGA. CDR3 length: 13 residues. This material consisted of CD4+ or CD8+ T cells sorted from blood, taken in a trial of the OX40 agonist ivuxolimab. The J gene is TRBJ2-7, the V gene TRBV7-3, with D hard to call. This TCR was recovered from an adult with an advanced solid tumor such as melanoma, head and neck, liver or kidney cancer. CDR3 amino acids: CASSLVVGYEQYF. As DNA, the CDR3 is TGTGCCAGCAGCTTAGTAGTAGGTTACGAGCAGTACTTC.